Described below is a single T cell receptor (beta chain) sequence and its context. Its antigen is currently unknown. This sample was included in a study of early stage breast cancer tumors. Looking at the study overall: Invasive lobular carcinomas made up about 35% of the 12 ER+/PR+/HER2- tumors. Points from the study as a whole: Tumors had approximately 2.5-fold higher T cell density than normal breast. Bulk DNA sequencing of unsorted cells missed chain pairing and markers.

Generated by immunoSEQ multiplex PCR, the TCRdb table keeps only in-frame clones and is missing some. The sample includes about 72,000 clones, approximately 79% of them seen just once. The CDR3 totals 15 residues. V dropped 5 bases and J dropped 6; count of bases not matched to a gene: 5. From germline, CDR1 is SGHVS and CDR2 FNYEAQ. The sequencing input was blood. This TCR was sampled from a person aged 60 to 70 with breast cancer. V and J are TRBV7-6 and TRBJ2-1; 12 nucleotides match TRBD2. The CDR3 here is CASSRTSGVLNEQFF. CDR3 coding DNA: TGTGCCAGCAGCCGGACTAGCGGGGTCCTCAATGAGCAGTTCTTC.